A selection of T cell receptor beta chains follows, all from one sample in a study of T cell repertoires in cytomegalovirus infection. TCRdb re-called the reads through MiXCR, storing one row per CDR3 protein. The sample yields roughly 230,000 distinct CDR3 sequences, about 12% seen once. Sequenced input: PBMCs. The receptors stem from a human donor in good health (CMV status not recorded). Some clones in this sample may be carry-over from other donors' samples. Each CDR3 is given with its conserved first and last residue. Fields, in order: CDR3 DNA, CDR3 protein, clone size, J gene, V gene, D gene. A D gene is named only where the DNA matches it firmly. A row's size may be missing; if present it is once, few, many or a size class.

DNA: TGTGCCAGCAGCGACAGGGTCGAGCAGTACTTC
CDR3: CASSDRVEQYF
size: many
J: TRBJ2-7
V: TRBV7-2
D: TRBD1

DNA: TGTGCCAGCAGCCCCGGGACTAGCACCCATAATGAGCAGTTCTTC
CDR3: CASSPGTSTHNEQFF
size: .
J: TRBJ2-1
V: TRBV14
D: TRBD2

DNA: TGTGCCAGCAGTTTAAGTCTACAGGAGCAGTACTTC
CDR3: CASSLSLQEQYF
size: many
J: TRBJ2-7
V: TRBV28
D: .

DNA: TGTGCCAGCAGCTCAGGACAGCCCCCGCAAGAGACCCAGTACTTC
CDR3: CASSSGQPPQETQYF
size: many
J: TRBJ2-5
V: TRBV7-2
D: .

DNA: TGTGCCAGCAGCTACCGGACTAGCGGGGGGGCCAAAGATACGCAGTATTTT
CDR3: CASSYRTSGGAKDTQYF
size: many
J: TRBJ2-3
V: TRBV7-2
D: TRBD2

DNA: TGTGCCAGTACCCCGACAGGGGTCAGCACAGATACGCAGTATTTT
CDR3: CASTPTGVSTDTQYF
size: many
J: TRBJ2-3
V: TRBV19
D: TRBD1

DNA: TGTGCCAGCAGCTTATTACCCAGCACCGGGGAGCTGTTTTTT
CDR3: CASSLLPSTGELFF
size: many
J: TRBJ2-2
V: TRBV11-2
D: .

DNA: TGTGCCAGCAGCTTTGGACTAGCGGGAGGTGGAGAGACCCAGTACTTC
CDR3: CASSFGLAGGGETQYF
size: many
J: TRBJ2-5
V: TRBV11-3
D: TRBD2

DNA: TGCGCCAGCAGCCACGGTACAGGGGACCCCTACAATGAGCAGTTCTTC
CDR3: CASSHGTGDPYNEQFF
size: few
J: TRBJ2-1
V: TRBV4-3
D: TRBD1

DNA: TGTGCCAGCAGCTCGTCCAGGGGGTCTCTGAGGGGCGAGCAGTACTTC
CDR3: CASSSSRGSLRGEQYF
size: many
J: TRBJ2-7
V: TRBV7-9
D: TRBD1

DNA: TGTGCCAGCAGCATCTCGGGGGGGCCTGGGACCCAGTACTTC
CDR3: CASSISGGPGTQYF
size: many
J: TRBJ2-5
V: TRBV7-2
D: TRBD2

DNA: TGTGCCAGCAGCCACTCCGGGACAGGGTCTGAAGCTTTCTTT
CDR3: CASSHSGTGSEAFF
size: .
J: TRBJ1-1
V: TRBV3-1
D: TRBD1

DNA: TGTGCCAGCAGTCTCTTAGCGGGGGGGCCCTACAATGAGCAGTTCTTC
CDR3: CASSLLAGGPYNEQFF
size: many
J: TRBJ2-1
V: TRBV6-2/TRBV6-3
D: TRBD2

DNA: TGTGCCAGCAGTTTCGGGACAGGATATCAGCCCCAGCATTTT
CDR3: CASSFGTGYQPQHF
size: .
J: TRBJ1-5
V: TRBV28
D: TRBD1

DNA: TGTGCCAGCAGTTTGTGGCACCCATCCGAGCAGTACTTC
CDR3: CASSLWHPSEQYF
size: few
J: TRBJ2-7
V: TRBV28
D: .

DNA: TGCAGCGTTGAAGAGGTCAGCTTTGAGCAGTACTTC
CDR3: CSVEEVSFEQYF
size: few
J: TRBJ2-7
V: TRBV29-1
D: .

DNA: TGTGCCAGCAGTTTACCCCCACCTCCTCTCGATGGGGCCAACGTCCTGACTTTC
CDR3: CASSLPPPPLDGANVLTF
size: few
J: TRBJ2-6
V: TRBV12-3/TRBV12-4
D: .

DNA: TGTGCCAGTAGCGATCCCGGGGGTTACACTGAAGCTTTCTTT
CDR3: CASSDPGGYTEAFF
size: few
J: TRBJ1-1
V: TRBV19
D: .

DNA: TGCAGTGCTCCGTTACCGGGGCTGTATGGCTACACCTTC
CDR3: CSAPLPGLYGYTF
size: .
J: TRBJ1-2
V: TRBV20-1
D: .

DNA: TGCAGTGCGGCTGTGACAGGGGGTTTAGAGACCCAGTACTTC
CDR3: CSAAVTGGLETQYF
size: few
J: TRBJ2-5
V: TRBV20-1
D: TRBD1

DNA: TGTGCCAGCAGTTTATTTGCAGAGAACACTGAAGCTTTCTTT
CDR3: CASSLFAENTEAFF
size: many
J: TRBJ1-1
V: TRBV12-3/TRBV12-4
D: .

DNA: TGCGCCAGCAGCTTACGGGGTCCTGGAGAAGAGCAGTACTTC
CDR3: CASSLRGPGEEQYF
size: .
J: TRBJ2-7
V: TRBV5-1
D: .

DNA: TGCAGTGCCGAGACAGGGGCAGAAGAGACCCAGTACTTC
CDR3: CSAETGAEETQYF
size: .
J: TRBJ2-5
V: TRBV20-1
D: TRBD1

DNA: TGTGCCAGCAGCTTGGCGGGGAGGGACGAGCAGTACTTC
CDR3: CASSLAGRDEQYF
size: many
J: TRBJ2-7
V: TRBV12-3/TRBV12-4
D: TRBD2

DNA: TGCAGTGCTAGAGAACTAGCGCTCAGCTCCTACAATGAGCAGTTCTTC
CDR3: CSARELALSSYNEQFF
size: few
J: TRBJ2-1
V: TRBV20-1
D: TRBD2

DNA: TGTGCCAGCAGTTACTCGACAGGGGGGACCCAGTACTTC
CDR3: CASSYSTGGTQYF
size: few
J: TRBJ2-5
V: TRBV6-6
D: TRBD1

DNA: TGTGCCAGCAGCCCGAGCCCCGGACAGCCTGGGGCTGAAGCTTTCTTT
CDR3: CASSPSPGQPGAEAFF
size: .
J: TRBJ1-1
V: TRBV7-9
D: .

DNA: TGTGCCAGCAGTGCCCAGGGGGGCGGGGTGAGGGAGCAGTACTTC
CDR3: CASSAQGGGVREQYF
size: many
J: TRBJ2-7
V: TRBV28
D: .